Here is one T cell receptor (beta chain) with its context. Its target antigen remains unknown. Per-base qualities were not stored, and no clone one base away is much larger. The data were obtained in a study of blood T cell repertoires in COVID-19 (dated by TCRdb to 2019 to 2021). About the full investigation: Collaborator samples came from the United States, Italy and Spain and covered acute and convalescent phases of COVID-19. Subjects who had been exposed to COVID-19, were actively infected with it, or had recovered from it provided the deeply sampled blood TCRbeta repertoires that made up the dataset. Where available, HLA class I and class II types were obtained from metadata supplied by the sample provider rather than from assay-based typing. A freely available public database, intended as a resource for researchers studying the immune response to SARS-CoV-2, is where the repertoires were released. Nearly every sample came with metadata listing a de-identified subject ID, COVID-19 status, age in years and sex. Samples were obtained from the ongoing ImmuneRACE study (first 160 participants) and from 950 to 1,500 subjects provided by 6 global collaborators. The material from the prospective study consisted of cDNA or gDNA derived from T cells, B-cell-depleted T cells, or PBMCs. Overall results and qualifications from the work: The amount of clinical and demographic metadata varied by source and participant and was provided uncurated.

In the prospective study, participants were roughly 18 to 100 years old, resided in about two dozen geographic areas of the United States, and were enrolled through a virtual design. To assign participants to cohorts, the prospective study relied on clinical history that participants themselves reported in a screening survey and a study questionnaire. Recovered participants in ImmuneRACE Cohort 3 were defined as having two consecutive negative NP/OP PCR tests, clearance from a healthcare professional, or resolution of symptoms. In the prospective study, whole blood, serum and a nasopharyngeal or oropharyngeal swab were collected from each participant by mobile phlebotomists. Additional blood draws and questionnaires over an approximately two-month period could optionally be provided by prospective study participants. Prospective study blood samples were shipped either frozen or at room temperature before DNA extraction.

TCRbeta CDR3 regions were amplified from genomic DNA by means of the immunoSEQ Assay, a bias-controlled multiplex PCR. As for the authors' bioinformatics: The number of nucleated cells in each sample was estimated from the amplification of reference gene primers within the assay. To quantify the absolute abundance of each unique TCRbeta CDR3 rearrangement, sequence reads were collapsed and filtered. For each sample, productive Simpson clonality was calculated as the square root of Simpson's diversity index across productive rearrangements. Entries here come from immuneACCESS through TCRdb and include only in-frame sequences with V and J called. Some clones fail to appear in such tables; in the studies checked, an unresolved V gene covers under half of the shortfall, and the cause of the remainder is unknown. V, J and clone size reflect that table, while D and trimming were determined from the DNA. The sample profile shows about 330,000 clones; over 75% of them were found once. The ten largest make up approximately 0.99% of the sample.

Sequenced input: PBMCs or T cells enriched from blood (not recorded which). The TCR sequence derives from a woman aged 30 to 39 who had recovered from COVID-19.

CDR3 reads: CSVGGDVGETQYF. The sequenced DNA is TGCAGCGTTGGGGGGGACGTTGGAGAGACCCAGTACTTC. This chain is built from TRBV29-1 and TRBJ2-5; TRBD2 is a possible D gene, resting on 6 matching bases. The CDR1 and CDR2 encoded by the germline V gene are SQVTM and ANQGSEA. V is reduced by 4 bases and J by 4 bases, leaving a spacing of 13 bases between them. The CDR3 spans 13 residues, from the cysteine through the phenylalanine. Only the CDR3 DNA stays, 39 bases, in frame from base 1.